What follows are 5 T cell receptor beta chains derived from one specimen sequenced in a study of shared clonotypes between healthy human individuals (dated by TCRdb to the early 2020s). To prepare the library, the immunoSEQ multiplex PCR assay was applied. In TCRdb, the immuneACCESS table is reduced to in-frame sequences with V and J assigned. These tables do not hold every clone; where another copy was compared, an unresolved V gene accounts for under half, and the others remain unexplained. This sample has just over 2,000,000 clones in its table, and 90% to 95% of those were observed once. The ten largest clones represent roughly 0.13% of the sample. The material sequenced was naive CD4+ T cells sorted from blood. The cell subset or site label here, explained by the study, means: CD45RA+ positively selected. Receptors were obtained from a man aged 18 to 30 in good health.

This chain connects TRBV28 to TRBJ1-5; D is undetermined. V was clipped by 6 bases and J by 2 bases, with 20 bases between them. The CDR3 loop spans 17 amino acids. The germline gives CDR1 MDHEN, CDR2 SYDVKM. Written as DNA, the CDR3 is TGTGCCAGCAGCCCCAGCTGGCCCGGGGAAGGCAATCAGCCCCAGCATTTT. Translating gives CASSPSWPGEGNQPQHF.

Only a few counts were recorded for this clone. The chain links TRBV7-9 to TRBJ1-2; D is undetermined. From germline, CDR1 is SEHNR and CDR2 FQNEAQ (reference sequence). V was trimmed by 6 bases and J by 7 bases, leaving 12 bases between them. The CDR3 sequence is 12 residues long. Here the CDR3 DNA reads TGTGCCAGCAGTCCATCTGCGGGTGGCTACACCTTC. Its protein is CASSPSAGGYTF.

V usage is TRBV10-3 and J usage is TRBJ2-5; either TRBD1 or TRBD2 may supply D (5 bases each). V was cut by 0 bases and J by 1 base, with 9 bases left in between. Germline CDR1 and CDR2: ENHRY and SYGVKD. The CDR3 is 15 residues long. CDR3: CAISESGPVQETQYF. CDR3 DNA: TGTGCCATCAGTGAGTCGGGACCCGTCCAAGAGACCCAGTACTTC.

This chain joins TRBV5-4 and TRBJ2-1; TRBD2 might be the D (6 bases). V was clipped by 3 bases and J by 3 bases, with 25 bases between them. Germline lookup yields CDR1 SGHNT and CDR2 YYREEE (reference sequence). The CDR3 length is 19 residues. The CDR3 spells CASSSRAGPGMASYNEQFF. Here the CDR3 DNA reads TGTGCCAGCAGCTCTAGAGCGGGCCCGGGAATGGCGAGCTACAATGAGCAGTTCTTC.

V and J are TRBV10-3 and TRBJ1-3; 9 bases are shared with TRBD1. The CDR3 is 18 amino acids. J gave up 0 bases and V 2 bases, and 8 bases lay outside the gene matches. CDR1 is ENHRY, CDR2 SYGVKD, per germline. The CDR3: CAISEPRQGGPSGNTIYF. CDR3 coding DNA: TGTGCCATCAGTGAGCCGCGACAGGGGGGCCCCTCTGGAAACACCATATATTTT.